The 21 T cell receptor beta chains below come from one sample, sequenced in a study of T cell responses to AZD1222 COVID-19 vaccine. Profiled with immunoSEQ multiplex PCR; TCRdb holds only in-frame clones, not every one. This repertoire shows over 85,000 clones, roughly 92% found once; its top ten account for 2.5%. Sequenced here: peripheral blood, sampled 28 days after the second AZD1222 dose. These receptors originate from an adult who received the AZD1222 COVID-19 vaccine.

The sample holds one count of this clone. The V gene is TRBV25-1, the J gene TRBJ1-3; the D gene is possibly TRBD1 (6 bases). Looked up from germline, CDR1 is MGHDK and CDR2 is SYGVNS. Trimming shortened V by 3 bases and J by 5 bases, and 11 bases separated the two germline ends. The length of the CDR3 is 14 residues. CDR3 DNA sequence: TGTGCCAGCAGTGAGGGGGGGGGCAGAAACACCATATATTTT. Translation: CASSEGGGRNTIYF.

CDR3 DNA sequence: TGTGCCAGCAGCCTGGACAGGGGATTTGGCTACACCTTC. As protein: CASSLDRGFGYTF. The chain has TRBV5-4 and TRBJ1-2; TRBD1 aligns across 9 bases. The CDR3 runs to 13 residues. Germline V gives CDR1 SGHNT, CDR2 YYREEE (reference sequence). Losses at the gene ends were 4 bases for V and 7 bases for J; bases not matched to a gene: 5. Variable domain in full (rest from reference TRBV5-4 and TRBJ1-2): ETGVTQSPTHLIKTRGQQVTLRCSSQSGHNTVSWYQQALGQGPQFIFQYYREEENGRGNFPPRFSGLQFPNYSSELNVNALELDDSALYLCASSLDRGFGYTFGSGTRLTVV.

The chain links TRBV2 to TRBJ1-1; D call uncertain. Germline V gives CDR1 SNHLY, CDR2 FYNNEI. The CDR3 extends over 13 amino acids. Trimming took 5 bases from V and 1 from J, leaving 8 bases between them. The CDR3 sequence is CASSLGRNTEAFF. CDR3 nucleotides: TGTGCCAGCAGTCTAGGGCGGAACACTGAAGCTTTCTTT. Full variable domain (missing parts from reference TRBV2 and TRBJ1-1): EPEVTQTPSHQVTQMGQEVILRCVPISNHLYFYWYRQILGQKVEFLVSFYNNEISEKSEIFDDQFSVERPDGSNFTLKIRSTKLEDSAMYFCASSLGRNTEAFFGQGTRLTVV.

The chain employs TRBV6-2 or TRBV6-3 and TRBJ1-1; maybe TRBD1 (5 bases). V was clipped by 1 base and J by 1 base, with 7 bases between them. Germline V gene sequence: CDR1 MNHEY, CDR2 SVGEGT. The CDR3 sequence is 14 residues long. DNA for the CDR3: TGTGCCAGCAGTTACTGGCAGGGGAACACTGAAGCTTTCTTT. It codes for CASSYWQGNTEAFF.

With respect to this clone: Other DNA sequences within the sample encode an identical CDR3. The rearrangement joins TRBV18 to TRBJ1-5; D not resolved. CDR3 size: 14 residues. CDR1 and CDR2 from the germline V gene are KGHSH and LQKENI. Trimming removed 3 bases at V and 2 bases at J, with 8 bases between. CDR3: CASSPSGGNQPQHF. CDR3 nucleotide sequence: TGTGCCAGCTCACCGTCAGGCGGCAATCAGCCCCAGCATTTT.

The rearrangement links TRBV7-2 to TRBJ1-3; D uncertain. The CDR3 is 15 residues long. V shed 5 bases and J shed 1 base, with 12 bases lying between them. The V gene's germline CDR1 is SGHTA and CDR2 FQGNSA. The CDR3 region has the DNA TGTGCCAGCAGCCGTGGCTCGGGGTCTGGAAACACCATATATTTT. Translating gives CASSRGSGSGNTIYF.

This chain links TRBV3-1 (or the pseudogene TRBV3-2) with TRBJ2-5, with TRBD2 matching over 7 bases. V lost 4 bases to trimming and J lost 5 bases; unmatched junction nucleotides: 4. Germline CDR1 LGHDT, CDR2 YNNKEL (reference sequence). This CDR3 is built from 13 residues. CDR3 bases: TGTGCCAGCAGCCCCACTAGCGTGGAGACCCAGTACTTC. Its protein product is CASSPTSVETQYF.

The rearrangement joins TRBV5-1 to TRBJ1-1; the D is unclear. Trimming stripped 5 bases from V and 5 bases from J, with 13 bases between. Germline V gene lookup returns CDR1 SGHRS and CDR2 YFSETQ. The CDR3 runs 13 residues. CDR3 region: CASRYSETTEAFF. The CDR3 DNA reads TGCGCCAGCAGGTATAGCGAGACAACTGAAGCTTTCTTT.

The chain links TRBV19 to TRBJ2-1; 7 bases match TRBD1. This CDR3 has 15 residues. Germline V gives CDR1 LNHDA, CDR2 SQIVND (reference sequence). Unmatched junction bases numbered 8, after V lost 5 bases and J lost 4 bases. This CDR3 is CASSFLSGQYNEQFF. As DNA, the CDR3 is TGTGCCAGTAGTTTCTTATCGGGACAGTACAATGAGCAGTTCTTC.

The rearrangement uses TRBV12-3 or TRBV12-4 and TRBJ1-1; D is uncertain. The CDR3 loop spans 13 amino acids. V lost 2 bases, J lost 10 bases, and 14 bases lay in between. The CDR3 protein is CASSLKREHGAFF. The CDR3 coding sequence is TGTGCCAGCAGTTTAAAGCGGGAACACGGAGCTTTCTTT.

The rearrangement links TRBV7-2 to TRBJ1-6; TRBD1 matches 9 bases. Per germline, CDR1 SGHTA and CDR2 FQGNSA. The CDR3 consists of 16 residues. Losses at the gene ends were 5 bases for V and 9 bases for J; bases not matched to a gene: 11. This CDR3 reads CASSIYPGQGASPLHF. The CDR3 nucleotides are TGTGCCAGCAGCATTTACCCGGGACAGGGAGCTTCACCCCTCCACTTT.

The CDR3 DNA follows: TGTGCCAGCAGCGTAGCAGGGACAATAAATCAGCCCCAGCATTTT. Its translation is CASSVAGTINQPQHF. V gene TRBV9 combines with J gene TRBJ1-5, with D possibly TRBD1 on 6 matching bases. Germline V gene lookup returns CDR1 SGDLS and CDR2 YYNGEE. The V end was cut by 0 bases, the J end by 4 bases, with 11 bases between. The CDR3 covers 15 residues.

This chain joins TRBV6-1 and TRBJ1-3; D unclear. Per germline, CDR1 MNHNS and CDR2 SASEGT. This CDR3 is built from 13 residues. V was shortened by 5 bases and J by 2 bases, with 7 bases between the two germline ends. CDR3 region: CASSYRPGNTIYF. The CDR3 coding sequence is TGTGCCAGCAGTTATCGGCCTGGAAACACCATATATTTT.

V usage is TRBV7-3 and J usage is TRBJ2-3; D ambiguous. V was pared by 0 bases and J by 2 bases, with 9 bases between. The CDR3 is 15 amino acids. Germline assignment: CDR1 SGHTA and CDR2 FQGTGA. The DNA of the CDR3 is TGTGCCAGCAGCTTAACTGGCAGAACCACAGATACGCAGTATTTT. Protein: CASSLTGRTTDTQYF.

The J gene is TRBJ1-3, the V gene TRBV5-4, with D tentatively TRBD1 (6 bases). Trimming left V 2 bases short and J 0 bases short, with 12 bases between. This CDR3 spans 16 amino acids. Germline values: CDR1 SGHNT, CDR2 YYREEE (reference sequence). DNA of the CDR3: TGTGCCAGCAGCTTCCGTGGCAGGGGCTCTGGAAACACCATATATTTT. Translating gives CASSFRGRGSGNTIYF.

The chain joins TRBV18 to TRBJ1-4; no clear D. Germline V gene lookup returns CDR1 KGHSH and CDR2 LQKENI. Trimming shortened V by 6 bases and J by 13 bases, and 24 bases separated the two germline ends. CDR3 length: 15 amino acids. The CDR3 coding sequence is TGTGCCAGCTCTTCCTGGACGGAGAATTCGGACGGACTGTTTTTT. Protein: CASSSWTENSDGLFF.

The chain carries TRBV10-1 and TRBJ2-1; 11 nucleotides align to TRBD2. CDR3 length: 18 amino acids. V lost 3 bases to trimming and J lost 10 bases; unmatched junction nucleotides: 17. CDR1 WNHNN and CDR2 SYGVQD come from the germline V gene (reference sequence). The CDR3 protein is CASSDRGTSGVMTVEQFF. CDR3 in DNA: TGCGCCAGCAGTGATCGCGGGACTAGCGGAGTTATGACTGTGGAGCAGTTCTTC.

The genes are TRBV3-1 (or the pseudogene TRBV3-2) and TRBJ1-6; no definite D call. CDR1 LGHDT and CDR2 YNNKEL come from the germline V gene (reference sequence). The CDR3 contains 12 residues. With 8 bases removed from V and 9 bases from J, the gap between germline ends came to 11 bases. In DNA form, the CDR3 reads TGTGCCAGCGCCGACGGGCGTTCACCCCTCCACTTT. Amino acid sequence: CASADGRSPLHF.

V gene TRBV3-1 (or the pseudogene TRBV3-2) combines with J gene TRBJ1-4, with TRBD1 identical over 10 bases. The CDR3 extends over 17 amino acids. Germline V gene data show CDR1 as LGHDT and CDR2 as YNNKEL (reference sequence). V shed 2 bases, J shed 7 bases, and the junction held 10 bases outside the gene matches. The CDR3 loop reads CASSQTGTGVRSEKLFF. The CDR3 DNA reads as TGTGCCAGCAGCCAAACCGGGACAGGGGTAAGAAGTGAAAAACTGTTTTTT.

This chain uses TRBV27 with TRBJ1-1, with D possibly being TRBD1 (5 bases). Trimming removed 7 bases at V and 4 bases at J, with 19 bases between. The CDR3 runs 15 residues. Germline V gene lookup returns CDR1 MNHEY and CDR2 SMNVEV (reference sequence). The CDR3 region has the DNA TGTGCCAGCATCAGATGGGGCCGATCGAGCACTGAAGCTTTCTTT. Translated, it gives CASIRWGRSSTEAFF.

This sequence joins TRBV24-1 and TRBJ1-2; D may be TRBD1 (5 bases). The CDR3 extends over 14 amino acids. The germline gives CDR1 KGHDR, CDR2 SFDVKD. V lost 2 bases and J lost 4, with 10 bases in between. CDR3 bases: TGTGCCACCAGTGATTCGGCAGACAGCTATGGCTACACCTTC. As protein: CATSDSADSYGYTF.